The T cell receptor beta chain described here comes from a study of T-cell reconstitution after alpha-beta-depleted transplantation in children. The CDR3 covers 16 residues. Looked up from germline, CDR1 is MGHRA and CDR2 is YSYEKL. Trimming left V 5 bases short and J 8 bases short, with 24 bases between. This clonotype was seen ten or more times. Preparation of the TCRbeta library involved a method that used unique molecular identifiers. TCRdb passed the PCR reads through MiXCR, listing each CDR3 protein once. The sample contains roughly 180,000 distinct CDR3 sequences, around 10% of which appear only once.

This sequence was found in a boy aged 2 to 10 with acute myeloid leukemia, due to receive a stem cell transplant. V gene TRBV4-1 combines with J gene TRBJ1-2; D call uncertain. Sequenced material: PBMCs, taken before TCRalphabeta/CD19-depleted stem cell transplant. CDR3 sequence: CASSESTWKERIGYTF. The CDR3 nucleotides are TGCGCCAGCAGCGAGTCTACCTGGAAGGAGCGTATCGGCTACACCTTC.